What follows is one T cell receptor (beta chain) and its context. Unmatched junction bases numbered 14, after V lost 8 bases and J lost 4 bases. The length of the CDR3 is 17 residues. CDR1 is SEHNR and CDR2 is FQNEAQ in the germline V gene (reference sequence). Assay used: immunoSEQ multiplex PCR; TCRdb lists only in-frame clones, some missing. This sample has some 250,000 clones; more than 75% occur once, and the top ten carry under 9%. This sample is drawn from a study of blood T cell repertoires in COVID-19. Sequencing was carried out using peripheral blood. This receptor was obtained from a woman in her sixties or seventies with active or convalescent COVID-19. This rearrangement joins TRBV7-9 to TRBJ1-2, with 12 bases aligning to TRBD1. The CDR3 DNA sequence: TGTGCCAGCGCCGTTGTTGGGACAGGGGGCCTTGGCTATGGCTACACCTTC. Protein: CASAVVGTGGLGYGYTF.